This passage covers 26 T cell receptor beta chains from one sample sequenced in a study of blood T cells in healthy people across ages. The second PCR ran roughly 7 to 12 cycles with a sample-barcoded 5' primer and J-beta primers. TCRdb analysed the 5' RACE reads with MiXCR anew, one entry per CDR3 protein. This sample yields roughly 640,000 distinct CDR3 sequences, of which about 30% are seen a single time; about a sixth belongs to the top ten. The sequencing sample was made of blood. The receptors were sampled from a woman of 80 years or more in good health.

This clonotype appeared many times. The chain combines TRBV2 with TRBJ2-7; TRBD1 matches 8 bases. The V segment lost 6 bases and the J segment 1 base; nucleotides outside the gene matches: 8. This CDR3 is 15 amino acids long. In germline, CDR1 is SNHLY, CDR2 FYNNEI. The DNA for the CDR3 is TGTGCCAGCAGCCTCGACAGGGGCGGGTCCTACGAGCAGTACTTC. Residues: CASSLDRGGSYEQYF.

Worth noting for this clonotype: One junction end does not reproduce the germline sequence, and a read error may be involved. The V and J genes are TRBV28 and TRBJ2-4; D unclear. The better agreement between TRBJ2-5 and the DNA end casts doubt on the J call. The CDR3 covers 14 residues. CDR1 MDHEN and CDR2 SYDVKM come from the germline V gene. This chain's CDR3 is CTSSLAGRKETQYF. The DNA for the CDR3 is TGTACCAGCAGTTTAGCCGGCAGAAAAGAGACCCAGTACTTC.

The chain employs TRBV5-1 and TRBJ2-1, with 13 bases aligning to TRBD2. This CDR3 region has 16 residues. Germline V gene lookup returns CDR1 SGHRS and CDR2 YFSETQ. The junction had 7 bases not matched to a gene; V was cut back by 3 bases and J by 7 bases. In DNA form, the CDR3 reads TGCGCCAGCAGCTACAGGACTAGCGGGAGCTCTAATGAGCAGTTCTTC. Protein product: CASSYRTSGSSNEQFF.

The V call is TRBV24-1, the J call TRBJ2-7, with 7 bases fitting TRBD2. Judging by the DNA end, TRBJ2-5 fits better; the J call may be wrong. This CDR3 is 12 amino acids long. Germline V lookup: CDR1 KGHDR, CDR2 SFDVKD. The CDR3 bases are TGTGCCACCGGGGGGGAAACAGAGACCCAGTACTTC. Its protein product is CATGGETETQYF.

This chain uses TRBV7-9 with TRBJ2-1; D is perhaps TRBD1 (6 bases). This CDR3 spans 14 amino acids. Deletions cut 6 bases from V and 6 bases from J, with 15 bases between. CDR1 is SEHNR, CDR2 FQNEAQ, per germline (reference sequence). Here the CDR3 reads CASSPDGQCNEQFF. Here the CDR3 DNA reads TGTGCCAGCAGTCCTGACGGACAGTGCAATGAGCAGTTCTTC.

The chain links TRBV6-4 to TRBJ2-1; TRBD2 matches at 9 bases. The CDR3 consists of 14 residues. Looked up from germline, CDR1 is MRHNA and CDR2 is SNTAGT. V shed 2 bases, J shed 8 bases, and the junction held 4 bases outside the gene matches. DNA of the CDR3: TGTGCCAGCAGTGACGGGACTAGCAAGTATGAGCAGTTCTTC. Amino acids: CASSDGTSKYEQFF.

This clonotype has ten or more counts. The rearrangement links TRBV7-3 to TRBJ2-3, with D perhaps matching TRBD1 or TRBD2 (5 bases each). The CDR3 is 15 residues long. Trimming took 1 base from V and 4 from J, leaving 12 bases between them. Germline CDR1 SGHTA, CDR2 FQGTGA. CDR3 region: CASSLIGAKPDTQYF. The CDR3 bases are TGTGCCAGCAGCTTAATCGGGGCGAAACCAGATACGCAGTATTTT.

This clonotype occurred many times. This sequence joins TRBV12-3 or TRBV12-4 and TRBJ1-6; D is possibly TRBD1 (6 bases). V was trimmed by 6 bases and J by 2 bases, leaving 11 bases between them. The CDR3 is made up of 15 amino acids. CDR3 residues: CASRQGRTYNSPLHF. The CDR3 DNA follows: TGTGCCAGCAGACAGGGTAGAACCTATAATTCACCCCTCCACTTT.

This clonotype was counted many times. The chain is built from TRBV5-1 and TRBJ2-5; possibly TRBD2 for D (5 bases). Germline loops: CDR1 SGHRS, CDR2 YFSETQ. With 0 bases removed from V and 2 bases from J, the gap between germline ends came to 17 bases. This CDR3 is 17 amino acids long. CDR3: CASSLEFRGFGQETQYF. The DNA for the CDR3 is TGCGCCAGCAGCTTGGAATTCCGGGGATTCGGGCAAGAGACCCAGTACTTC.

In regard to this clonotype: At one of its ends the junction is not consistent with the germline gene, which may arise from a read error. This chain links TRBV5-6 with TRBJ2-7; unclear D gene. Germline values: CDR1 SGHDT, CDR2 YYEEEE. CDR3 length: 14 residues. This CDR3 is CACTSVGVRYEQDF. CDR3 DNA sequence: TGTGCCTGCACCTCGGTTGGGGTTAGATACGAGCAGGACTTC.

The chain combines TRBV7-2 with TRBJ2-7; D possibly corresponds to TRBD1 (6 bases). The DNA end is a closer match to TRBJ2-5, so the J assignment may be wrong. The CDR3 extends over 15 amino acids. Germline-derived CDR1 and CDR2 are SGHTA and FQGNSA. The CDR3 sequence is CASSLYSGAHETQYF. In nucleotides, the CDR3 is TGTGCCAGCAGCTTATATTCAGGGGCTCACGAGACCCAGTACTTC.

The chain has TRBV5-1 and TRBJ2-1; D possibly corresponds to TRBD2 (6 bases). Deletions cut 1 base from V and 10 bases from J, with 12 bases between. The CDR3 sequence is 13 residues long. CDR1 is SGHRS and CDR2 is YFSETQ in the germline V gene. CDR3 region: CASSLLASREQFF. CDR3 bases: TGCGCCAGCAGCTTGCTAGCGAGCCGGGAGCAGTTCTTC.

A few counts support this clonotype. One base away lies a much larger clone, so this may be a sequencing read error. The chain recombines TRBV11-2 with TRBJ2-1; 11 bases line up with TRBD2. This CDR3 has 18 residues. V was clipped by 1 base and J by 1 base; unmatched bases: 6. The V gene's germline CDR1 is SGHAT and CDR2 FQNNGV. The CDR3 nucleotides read TGTGCCAGCAGCTTAGGGGCTAGCGGGGGGAAATCCTACAATGAGCAGTTCTTC. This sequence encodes CASSLGASGGKSYNEQFF.

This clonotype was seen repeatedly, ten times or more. The CDR3 protein is CASSLVRGSHEQYF. The CDR3 DNA is TGTGCCAGCAGCCTGGTCCGGGGGTCCCACGAGCAGTACTTC. The chain carries TRBV7-2 and TRBJ2-7; TRBD2 is a possible D gene (6 bases). There are 14 residues in the CDR3. CDR1 is SGHTA and CDR2 is FQGNSA in the germline V gene. V dropped 5 bases and J dropped 5 bases, with 16 bases sitting between them.

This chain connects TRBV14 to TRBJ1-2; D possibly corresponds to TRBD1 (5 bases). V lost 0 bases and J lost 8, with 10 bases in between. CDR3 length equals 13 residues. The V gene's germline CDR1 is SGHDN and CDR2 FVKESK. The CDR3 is CASSQEWGGGYTF. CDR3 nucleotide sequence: TGTGCCAGCAGCCAAGAATGGGGCGGGGGCTACACCTTC.

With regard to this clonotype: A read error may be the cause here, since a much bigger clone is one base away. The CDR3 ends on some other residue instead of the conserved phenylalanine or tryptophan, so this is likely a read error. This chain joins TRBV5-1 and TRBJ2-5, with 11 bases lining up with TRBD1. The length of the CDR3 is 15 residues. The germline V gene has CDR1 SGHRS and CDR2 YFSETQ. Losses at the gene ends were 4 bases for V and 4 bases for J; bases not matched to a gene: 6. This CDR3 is CASSGGQGGRETQYV. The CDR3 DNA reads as TGCGCCAGCAGCGGGGGACAGGGGGGAAGAGAGACCCAGTACGTC.

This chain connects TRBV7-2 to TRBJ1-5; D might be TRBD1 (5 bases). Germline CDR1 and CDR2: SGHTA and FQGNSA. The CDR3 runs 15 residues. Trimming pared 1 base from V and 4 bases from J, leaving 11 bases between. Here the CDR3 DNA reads TGTGCCAGCAGCTTAGGGGGGATAGAGAATCAGCCCCAGCATTTT. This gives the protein CASSLGGIENQPQHF. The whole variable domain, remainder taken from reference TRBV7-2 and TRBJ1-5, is GAGVSQSPSNKVTEKGKDVELRCDPISGHTALYWYRQSLGQGLEFLIYFQGNSAPDKSGLPSDRFSAERTGGSVSTLTIQRTQQEDSAVYLCASSLGGIENQPQHFGDGTRLSIL.

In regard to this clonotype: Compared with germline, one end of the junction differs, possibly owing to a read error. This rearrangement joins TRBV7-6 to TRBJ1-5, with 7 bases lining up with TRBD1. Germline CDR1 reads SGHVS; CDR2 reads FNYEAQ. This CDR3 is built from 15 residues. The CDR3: CASGLETGFNQPQHF. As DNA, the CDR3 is TGTGCCAGCGGCTTAGAGACAGGGTTCAATCAGCCCCAGCATTTT.

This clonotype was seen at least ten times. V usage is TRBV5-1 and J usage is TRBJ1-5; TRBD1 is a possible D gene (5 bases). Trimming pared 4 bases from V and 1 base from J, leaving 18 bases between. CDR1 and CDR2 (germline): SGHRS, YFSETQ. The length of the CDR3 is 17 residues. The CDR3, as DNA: TGCGCCAGCAGCCCCGGGCAGGGTGCATTAAGCAATCAGCCCCAGCATTTT. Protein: CASSPGQGALSNQPQHF.

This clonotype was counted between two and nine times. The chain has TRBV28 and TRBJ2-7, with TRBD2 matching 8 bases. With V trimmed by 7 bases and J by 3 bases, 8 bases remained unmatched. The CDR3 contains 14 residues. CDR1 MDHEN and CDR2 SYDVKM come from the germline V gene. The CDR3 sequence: CASTPGGEYYEQYF. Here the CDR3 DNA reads TGTGCCAGCACCCCGGGAGGGGAATACTACGAGCAGTACTTC.

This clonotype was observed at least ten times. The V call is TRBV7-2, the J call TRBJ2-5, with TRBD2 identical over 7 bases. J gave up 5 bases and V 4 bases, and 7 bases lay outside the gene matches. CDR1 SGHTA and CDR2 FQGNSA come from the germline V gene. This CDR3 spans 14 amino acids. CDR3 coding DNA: TGTGCCAGCAGCTCGCGGGGGTCTGGGGAGACCCAGTACTTC. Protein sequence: CASSSRGSGETQYF.

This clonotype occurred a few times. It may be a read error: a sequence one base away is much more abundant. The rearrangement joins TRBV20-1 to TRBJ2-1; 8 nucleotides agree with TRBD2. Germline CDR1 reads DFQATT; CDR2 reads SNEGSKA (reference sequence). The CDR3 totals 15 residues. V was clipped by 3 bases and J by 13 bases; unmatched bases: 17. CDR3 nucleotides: TGCAGTGCTAGCTTTCGGGGGGGGCGAAGGGAGACCCAGTTCTTC. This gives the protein CSASFRGGRRETQFF.

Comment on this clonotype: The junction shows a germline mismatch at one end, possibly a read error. The DNA for the CDR3 is TGTGTTAGTGGTTTTACGCAACAGGGGGCCCCCTACGAGCAGTACTTC. Protein sequence: CVSGFTQQGAPYEQYF. V usage is TRBV12-5 and J usage is TRBJ2-7; 9 nucleotides line up with TRBD1. This CDR3 contains 16 residues. CDR1 and CDR2 from the germline V gene are LGHNT and FRNRAP.

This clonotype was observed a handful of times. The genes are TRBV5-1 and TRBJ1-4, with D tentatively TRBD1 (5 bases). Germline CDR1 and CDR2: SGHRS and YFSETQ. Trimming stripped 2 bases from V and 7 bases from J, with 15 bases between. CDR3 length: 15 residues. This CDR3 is CASSFGGPGGEKLFF. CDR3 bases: TGCGCCAGCAGCTTTGGGGGACCTGGAGGTGAAAAACTGTTTTTT.

CDR3 bases: TGTGCCAGCAGTTTTGGAGGAAACATTCAGTACTTC. Protein sequence: CASSFGGNIQYF. The genes are TRBV12-3 or TRBV12-4 and TRBJ2-4; tentative D call: TRBD2 (5 bases). CDR3 length equals 12 residues. The germline V and J ends were trimmed by 3 bases and 6 bases, with 6 bases remaining between them.

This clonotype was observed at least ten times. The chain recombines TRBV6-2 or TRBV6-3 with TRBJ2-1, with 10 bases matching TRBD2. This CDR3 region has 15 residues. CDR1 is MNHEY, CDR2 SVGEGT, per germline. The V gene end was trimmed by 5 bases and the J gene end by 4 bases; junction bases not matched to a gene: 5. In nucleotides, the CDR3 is TGTGCCAGCAGTAATAAGCGGGGGGGGTACAATGAGCAGTTCTTC. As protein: CASSNKRGGYNEQFF.